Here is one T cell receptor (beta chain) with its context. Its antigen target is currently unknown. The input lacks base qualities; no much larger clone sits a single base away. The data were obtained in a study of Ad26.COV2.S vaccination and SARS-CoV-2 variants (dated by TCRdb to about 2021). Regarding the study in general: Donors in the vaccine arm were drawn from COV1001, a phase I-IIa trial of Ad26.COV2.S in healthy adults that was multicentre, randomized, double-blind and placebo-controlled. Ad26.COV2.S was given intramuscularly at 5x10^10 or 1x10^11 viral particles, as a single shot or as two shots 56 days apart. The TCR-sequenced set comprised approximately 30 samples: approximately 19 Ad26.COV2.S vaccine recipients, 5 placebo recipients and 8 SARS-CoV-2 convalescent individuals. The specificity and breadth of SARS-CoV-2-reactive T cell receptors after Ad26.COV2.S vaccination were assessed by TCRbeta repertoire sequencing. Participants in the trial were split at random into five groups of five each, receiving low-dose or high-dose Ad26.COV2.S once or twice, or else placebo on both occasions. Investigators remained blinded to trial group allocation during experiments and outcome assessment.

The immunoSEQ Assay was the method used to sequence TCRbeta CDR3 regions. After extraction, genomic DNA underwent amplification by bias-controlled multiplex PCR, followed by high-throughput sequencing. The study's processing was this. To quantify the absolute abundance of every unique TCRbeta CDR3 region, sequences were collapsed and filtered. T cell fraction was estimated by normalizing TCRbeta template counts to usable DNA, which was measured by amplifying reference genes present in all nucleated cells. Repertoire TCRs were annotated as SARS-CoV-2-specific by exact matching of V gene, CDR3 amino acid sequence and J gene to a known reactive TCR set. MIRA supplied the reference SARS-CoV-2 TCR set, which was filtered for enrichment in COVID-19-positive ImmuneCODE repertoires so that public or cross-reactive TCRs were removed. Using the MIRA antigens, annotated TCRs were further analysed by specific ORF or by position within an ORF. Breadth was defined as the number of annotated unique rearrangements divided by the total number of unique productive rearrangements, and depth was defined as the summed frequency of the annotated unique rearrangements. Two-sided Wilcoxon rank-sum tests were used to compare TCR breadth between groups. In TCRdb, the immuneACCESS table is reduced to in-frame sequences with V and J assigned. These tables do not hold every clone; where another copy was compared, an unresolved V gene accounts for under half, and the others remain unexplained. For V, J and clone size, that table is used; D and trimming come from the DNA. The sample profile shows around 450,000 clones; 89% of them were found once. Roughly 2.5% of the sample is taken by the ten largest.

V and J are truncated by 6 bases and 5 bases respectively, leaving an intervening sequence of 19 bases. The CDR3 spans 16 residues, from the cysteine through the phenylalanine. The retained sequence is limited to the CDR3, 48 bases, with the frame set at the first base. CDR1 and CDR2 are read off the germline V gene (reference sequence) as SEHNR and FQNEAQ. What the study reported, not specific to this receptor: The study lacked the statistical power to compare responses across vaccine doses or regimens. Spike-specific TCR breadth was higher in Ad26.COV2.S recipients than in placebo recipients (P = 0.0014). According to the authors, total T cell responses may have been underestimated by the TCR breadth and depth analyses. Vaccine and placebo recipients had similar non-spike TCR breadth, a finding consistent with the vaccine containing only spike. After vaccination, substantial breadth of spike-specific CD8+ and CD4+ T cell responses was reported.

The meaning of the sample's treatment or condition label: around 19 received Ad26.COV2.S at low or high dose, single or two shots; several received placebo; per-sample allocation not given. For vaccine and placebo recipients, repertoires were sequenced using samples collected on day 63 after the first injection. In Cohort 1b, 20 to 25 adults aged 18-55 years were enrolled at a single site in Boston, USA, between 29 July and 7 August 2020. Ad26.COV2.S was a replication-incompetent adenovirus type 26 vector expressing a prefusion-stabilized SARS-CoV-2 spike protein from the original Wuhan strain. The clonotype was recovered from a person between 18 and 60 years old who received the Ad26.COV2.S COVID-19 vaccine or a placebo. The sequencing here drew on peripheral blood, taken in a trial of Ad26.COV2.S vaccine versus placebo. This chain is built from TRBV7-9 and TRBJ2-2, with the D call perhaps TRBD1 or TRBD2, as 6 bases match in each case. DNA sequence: TGTGCCAGCAGAAACCGCGGGCGGAGGGGGACCGGGGAGCTGTTTTTT. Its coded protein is CASRNRGRRGTGELFF.